This T cell receptor beta chain originates from a study of blood T cell repertoires in COVID-19. The repertoire was sequenced with immunoSEQ multiplex PCR; TCRdb's copy has only in-frame clones and lacks some. The sample carries approximately 260,000 clones, roughly 84% recorded once. This CDR3 spans 13 amino acids. V lost 4 bases and J lost 3, with 9 bases in between. Per germline, CDR1 KGHSH and CDR2 LQKENI. In Cohort 3, a recovered donor had either two negative PCRs, clearance, or symptom resolution. This clone was observed once. Sequencing was done on a sample of PBMCs or T cells enriched from blood (not recorded which). V and J are TRBV18 and TRBJ2-5; D call uncertain. The clonotype originates from a man aged 45 to 65 who had recovered from COVID-19. This CDR3 is CASSLNTEETQYF. Written as DNA, the CDR3 is TGTGCCAGCTCACTAAATACAGAAGAGACCCAGTACTTC.